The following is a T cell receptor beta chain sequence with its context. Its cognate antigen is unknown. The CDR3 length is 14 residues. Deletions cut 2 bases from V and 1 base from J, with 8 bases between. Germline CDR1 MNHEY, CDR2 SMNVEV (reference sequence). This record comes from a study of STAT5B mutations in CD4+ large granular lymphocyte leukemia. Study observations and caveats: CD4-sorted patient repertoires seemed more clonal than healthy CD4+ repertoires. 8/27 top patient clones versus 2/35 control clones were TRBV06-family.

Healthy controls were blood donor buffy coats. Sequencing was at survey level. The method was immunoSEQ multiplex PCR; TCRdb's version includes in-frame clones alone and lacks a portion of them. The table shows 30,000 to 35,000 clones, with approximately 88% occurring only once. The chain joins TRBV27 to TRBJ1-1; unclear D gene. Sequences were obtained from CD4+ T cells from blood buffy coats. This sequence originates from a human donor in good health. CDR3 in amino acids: CASSLAPGNTEAFF. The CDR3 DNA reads TGTGCCAGCAGTTTAGCGCCGGGGAACACTGAAGCTTTCTTT.